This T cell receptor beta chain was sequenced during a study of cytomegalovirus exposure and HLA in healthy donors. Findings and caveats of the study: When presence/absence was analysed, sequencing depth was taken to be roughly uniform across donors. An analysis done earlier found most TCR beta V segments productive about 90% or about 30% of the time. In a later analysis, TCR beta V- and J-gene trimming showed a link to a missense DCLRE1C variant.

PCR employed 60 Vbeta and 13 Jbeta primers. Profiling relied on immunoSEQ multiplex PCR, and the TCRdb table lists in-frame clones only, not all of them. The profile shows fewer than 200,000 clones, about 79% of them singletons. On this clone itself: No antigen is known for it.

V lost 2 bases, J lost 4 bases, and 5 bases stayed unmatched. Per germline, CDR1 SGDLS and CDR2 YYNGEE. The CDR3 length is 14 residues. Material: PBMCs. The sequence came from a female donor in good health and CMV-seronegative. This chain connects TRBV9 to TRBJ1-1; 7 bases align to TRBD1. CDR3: CASSVQGGITEAFF. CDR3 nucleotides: TGTGCCAGCAGCGTTCAAGGGGGCATCACTGAAGCTTTCTTT. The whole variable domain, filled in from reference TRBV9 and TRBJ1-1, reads DSGVTQTPKHLITATGQRVTLRCSPRSGDLSVYWYQQSLDQGLQFLIQYYNGEERAKGNILERFSAQQFPDLHSELNLSSLELGDSALYFCASSVQGGITEAFFGQGTRLTVV.